These 29 T cell receptor beta chains originate from one sample sequenced in a study of PD-1 blockade in classical Hodgkin lymphoma. After autologous stem cell transplantation all patients relapsed, and prior brentuximab vedotin exposure differed between cohorts. Data came from immunoSEQ multiplex PCR; TCRdb stores just in-frame clones and leaves some out. The sample has 14,000 or so clones; under 80% are singletons. The sample in question was peripheral blood mononuclear cells (PBMCs), obtained before the second cycle of nivolumab. All receptors derive from a human donor with classical Hodgkin lymphoma.

This clone occurred a few times. This chain joins TRBV11-2 and TRBJ2-7, with D perhaps TRBD2 (5 bases). The length of the CDR3 is 16 residues. Looked up from germline, CDR1 is SGHAT and CDR2 is FQNNGV. The V and J ends lost 0 bases and 5 bases respectively, with 17 bases between them. This CDR3 is CASSLDFGLRSDEQYF. CDR3 nucleotides: TGTGCCAGCAGCTTAGATTTTGGACTTAGGTCGGACGAGCAGTACTTC.

This chain connects TRBV6-5 to TRBJ1-3; D unclear. The CDR3 loop spans 15 amino acids. V gave up 5 bases and J gave up 4 bases, with 15 bases separating them. The V gene's germline CDR1 is MNHEY and CDR2 SVGAGI. The CDR3 DNA reads TGTGCCAGCAGTACCCCTCCTCGGACCGGAAACACCATATATTTT. Encoded protein: CASSTPPRTGNTIYF.

The chain joins TRBV11-2 to TRBJ2-1, with no clear D. The V end was cut by 4 bases, the J end by 10 bases, with 8 bases between. This CDR3 is 11 amino acids long. Per the germline V gene, CDR1 is SGHAT and CDR2 is FQNNGV. The CDR3 DNA is TGTGCCAGCAGCTCCGGCGGCGAGCAGTTCTTC. Its protein is CASSSGGEQFF.

This clone showed up just once. The J gene is TRBJ2-1, the V gene TRBV5-1; 8 bases are a match to TRBD1. CDR1 and CDR2 from the germline V gene are SGHRS and YFSETQ. The CDR3 sequence is 15 residues long. V gave up 0 bases and J gave up 4 bases; unmatched junction bases: 3. The CDR3 nucleotides are TGCGCCAGCAGCTTGGGACAGGGGCGTTACAATGAGCAGTTCTTC. Its translation: CASSLGQGRYNEQFF.

The genes are TRBV5-5 and TRBJ2-7; D is undetermined. Germline lookup yields CDR1 SGHKS and CDR2 YYEKEE (reference sequence). V dropped 5 bases and J dropped 2 bases, with 14 bases sitting between them. The CDR3 covers 14 residues. The CDR3 spells CASRPSYGTYEQYF. DNA of the CDR3: TGTGCCAGCAGACCTTCGTACGGAACCTACGAGCAGTACTTC.

The V and J genes are TRBV7-9 and TRBJ1-3; no definite D call. Trimming removed 1 base from V and 2 bases from J, with 6 bases in between. The CDR3 extends over 14 amino acids. Looked up from germline, CDR1 is SEHNR and CDR2 is FQNEAQ (reference sequence). CDR3 protein: CASSLGQPGNTIYF. CDR3 DNA: TGTGCCAGCAGCTTAGGGCAGCCTGGAAACACCATATATTTT.

This rearrangement joins TRBV5-1 to TRBJ2-7, with D possibly TRBD1 on 5 matching bases. This CDR3 region has 14 residues. Between the trimmed V and J ends, which lost 4 bases and 0 bases, there was a span of 11 bases. Germline assignment: CDR1 SGHRS and CDR2 YFSETQ. The CDR3 DNA is TGCGCCAGCAGCCCTACAGGAAGCTCCTACGAGCAGTACTTC. This encodes CASSPTGSSYEQYF.

This clone was seen only a few times. The CDR3 region has the DNA TGTGCCAGCAGGCTCCAGGGTATCACTGAAGCTTTCTTT. The encoded protein is CASRLQGITEAFF. The chain links TRBV27 to TRBJ1-1, with D possibly TRBD1 on 5 matching bases. The length of the CDR3 is 13 residues. V lost 6 bases to trimming and J lost 4 bases, with 12 bases between them. Germline CDR1 MNHEY, CDR2 SMNVEV (reference sequence).

The gene calls are TRBV4-2 and TRBJ2-3, with D perhaps matching TRBD2 (7 bases). V was clipped by 0 bases and J by 6 bases, with 13 bases between them. The germline V gene encodes CDR1 LGHNA and CDR2 YNFKEQ. The CDR3 consists of 15 residues. The CDR3 bases are TGTGCCAGCAGCCAAGACCGGGGGGCAAGGGATACGCAGTATTTT. Translated: CASSQDRGARDTQYF.

The CDR3 DNA reads TGTGCCAGTAGTTTGAGGGACAGGGTAGGCGGCTACACCTTC. Its protein product is CASSLRDRVGGYTF. The chain has TRBV19 and TRBJ1-2, with 9 bases lining up with TRBD1. Losses at the gene ends were 5 bases for V and 8 bases for J; bases not matched to a gene: 9. CDR1 is LNHDA, CDR2 SQIVND, per germline (reference sequence). This CDR3 contains 14 residues.

This chain connects TRBV29-1 to TRBJ2-3, with D uncertain. V shed 2 bases and J shed 5 bases, with 14 bases lying between them. The CDR3 totals 14 residues. Germline assignment: CDR1 SQVTM and CDR2 ANQGSEA. CDR3 residues: CSVEPGRVGDTQYF. CDR3 DNA: TGCAGCGTTGAACCTGGAAGGGTCGGAGATACGCAGTATTTT.

J is TRBJ2-7 and V is TRBV29-1, with 10 bases that match TRBD1. The V and J ends lost 7 bases and 5 bases, in that order; junction bases with no gene match: 8. In germline, CDR1 is SQVTM, CDR2 ANQGSEA. The CDR3 is made up of 13 amino acids. The CDR3 spells CSARWDRGHEQYF. For the CDR3, the DNA is TGCAGCGCCCGATGGGACAGGGGCCACGAGCAGTACTTC.

The rearrangement uses TRBV5-1 and TRBJ2-7; D is unclear. The CDR3 consists of 11 residues. The V and J ends lost 4 bases and 4 bases respectively, with 6 bases between them. Germline loops: CDR1 SGHRS, CDR2 YFSETQ. The DNA for the CDR3 is TGCGCCAGCAGCCCAGGATACGAGCAGTACTTC. Encoded protein: CASSPGYEQYF.

The chain couples TRBV5-1 to TRBJ1-4; TRBD1 might be the D (6 bases). The germline V and J ends were trimmed by 3 bases and 5 bases, with 11 bases remaining between them. The length of the CDR3 is 14 residues. Per germline, CDR1 SGHRS and CDR2 YFSETQ. The CDR3: CASSSTGLNEKLFF. In nucleotides, the CDR3 is TGCGCCAGCAGCTCCACAGGGCTGAATGAAAAACTGTTTTTT.

The chain couples TRBV10-3 to TRBJ2-3; D is ambiguous. Deletions cut 5 bases from V and 2 bases from J, with 2 bases between. Germline-derived CDR1 and CDR2 are ENHRY and SYGVKD. CDR3 length equals 11 residues. The CDR3 region has the DNA TGTGCCATCAGTACCACAGATACGCAGTATTTT. It encodes CAISTTDTQYF.

This clone was seen only a few times. This sequence joins TRBV11-2 and TRBJ1-6, with D tentatively TRBD1 (6 bases). Germline CDR1 SGHAT, CDR2 FQNNGV. This CDR3 comprises 16 residues. Trimming took 3 bases from V and 4 from J, leaving 13 bases between them. The CDR3 sequence: CASSFRGGGYNSPLHF. In DNA form, the CDR3 reads TGTGCCAGCAGCTTTCGAGGGGGAGGGTATAATTCACCCCTCCACTTT.

This clone was seen once. A much larger clone differs from this one at a single base, so this may be a read error. This chain links TRBV5-1 with TRBJ2-6; D ambiguous. The ends were cut back, 1 base at V and 2 bases at J, with 16 bases in the middle. Germline lookup yields CDR1 SGHRS and CDR2 YFSETQ. The CDR3 has 18 residues. CDR3 nucleotides: TGCGCCAGCAGCTTGTTATTCCCGGTGAGCCCTGGGGCCAACGTCCTGACTTTC. Protein sequence: CASSLLFPVSPGANVLTF.

The CDR3: CASSLLTGYGYTF. In nucleotides, the CDR3 is TGTGCCAGCAGCCTGTTGACAGGCTATGGCTACACCTTC. The rearrangement joins TRBV5-4 to TRBJ1-2, with D tentatively TRBD1 (6 bases). This CDR3 spans 13 amino acids. The germline V and J ends were trimmed by 4 bases and 4 bases, with 11 bases remaining between them. Germline CDR1 reads SGHNT; CDR2 reads YYREEE (reference sequence).

As regards this clone: Germline is not matched at one junction end, which may reflect a read error. V usage is TRBV29-1 and J usage is TRBJ1-5, with D unclear. The CDR3 contains 14 residues. Germline lookup yields CDR1 SQVTM and CDR2 ANQGSEA. The chain's CDR3 is CSVMIWGKQSAPAF. CDR3 nucleotide sequence: TGCAGCGTTATGATATGGGGAAAACAATCAGCCCCAGCATTT.

V is TRBV10-1 and J is TRBJ2-3; maybe TRBD2 (5 bases). The CDR3 is 13 residues long. The ends were cut back, 5 bases at V and 1 base at J, with 7 bases in the middle. Germline CDR1 WNHNN, CDR2 SYGVQD (reference sequence). CDR3: CASSLAGTDTQYF. The CDR3 region has the DNA TGCGCCAGCAGTCTAGCAGGCACAGATACGCAGTATTTT.

This clone was picked up a small number of times. The chain recombines TRBV10-2 with TRBJ2-1; no firm D call. From germline, CDR1 is WSHSY and CDR2 SAAADI. V lost 0 bases and J lost 6, with 6 bases in between. The CDR3 is made up of 13 amino acids. In nucleotides, the CDR3 is TGCGCCAGCAGTGAGTCGGGTGGCAATGAGCAGTTCTTC. Translating it yields CASSESGGNEQFF.

The chain links TRBV7-6 to TRBJ2-3; TRBD1 matches at 8 bases. V dropped 6 bases and J dropped 6; count of bases not matched to a gene: 8. The CDR3 is made up of 14 amino acids. Germline CDR1 is SGHVS and CDR2 is FNYEAQ. The CDR3 reads CASSLNAGGDTQYF. The CDR3 DNA reads as TGTGCCAGCAGTTTGAACGCAGGGGGCGATACGCAGTATTTT.

CDR3 region: CASSQQDRDTEAFF. The CDR3 region has the DNA TGTGCCAGCAGCCAACAGGACAGGGACACTGAAGCTTTCTTT. The chain has TRBV7-8 and TRBJ1-1; 8 bases are a match to TRBD1. The J segment lost 3 bases and the V segment lost 5 bases, leaving 5 bases of the junction unmatched. The CDR3 has 14 amino acids. Germline V CDR1 and CDR2: SGHVS, FQNEAQ.

The genes are TRBV28 and TRBJ2-1; no clear D. The CDR3 is 11 residues long. V gave up 3 bases and J gave up 9 bases, with 6 bases separating them. CDR1 MDHEN and CDR2 SYDVKM come from the germline V gene. CDR3 loop: CASSFGSEQFF. Written as DNA, the CDR3 is TGTGCCAGCAGTTTTGGCAGTGAGCAGTTCTTC.

The V call is TRBV11-2, the J call TRBJ1-1; possible D gene TRBD1, 6 bases. Germline loops: CDR1 SGHAT, CDR2 FQNNGV. The CDR3 is made up of 13 amino acids. Trimming removed 6 bases at V and 4 bases at J, with 12 bases between. The CDR3 DNA sequence: TGTGCCAGCAGTCCGGACAGCGGCACTGAAGCTTTCTTT. Translating gives CASSPDSGTEAFF.

This clone was seen only once. This chain joins TRBV6-1 and TRBJ2-5; 7 bases are shared with TRBD2. V was clipped by 8 bases and J by 5 bases; unmatched bases: 8. The CDR3 loop spans 13 amino acids. Germline V lookup: CDR1 MNHNS, CDR2 SASEGT. The CDR3 reads CASGARRGETQYF. CDR3 nucleotides: TGTGCCAGCGGCGCGAGGCGGGGGGAGACCCAGTACTTC.

V is TRBV6-6 and J is TRBJ2-5; 11 bases are shared with TRBD1. V shed 5 bases and J 5 bases; nucleotides not matched to a gene: 7. The germline gives CDR1 MNHNY, CDR2 SVGAGI (reference sequence). The CDR3 covers 15 residues. CDR3 bases: TGTGCCAGCAGTCCCCGGGACAGGGGGTACGAGACCCAGTACTTC. Amino acid sequence: CASSPRDRGYETQYF.

The chain joins TRBV7-2 to TRBJ2-1; possible D gene TRBD1, 5 bases. The germline V gene encodes CDR1 SGHTA and CDR2 FQGNSA. The V end lost 1 base, the J end lost 8 bases, and 6 bases lay between the germline ends. This CDR3 is 12 amino acids long. CDR3 region: CASSLVGDEQFF. The DNA for the CDR3 is TGTGCCAGCAGCTTAGTAGGGGATGAGCAGTTCTTC. The full variable domain, completed using reference TRBV7-2 and TRBJ2-1, is GAGVSQSPSNKVTEKGKDVELRCDPISGHTALYWYRQSLGQGLEFLIYFQGNSAPDKSGLPSDRFSAERTGGSVSTLTIQRTQQEDSAVYLCASSLVGDEQFFGPGTRLTVL.

This chain links TRBV2 with TRBJ1-5; 9 bases fit TRBD1. Germline V CDR1 and CDR2: SNHLY, FYNNEI. Trimming took 5 bases from V and 3 from J; bases not matched to a gene: 8. The CDR3 has 16 amino acids. The CDR3 loop is CASSKNRGPVNQPQHF. The CDR3 DNA reads as TGTGCCAGCAGTAAGAACAGGGGGCCGGTCAATCAGCCCCAGCATTTT.